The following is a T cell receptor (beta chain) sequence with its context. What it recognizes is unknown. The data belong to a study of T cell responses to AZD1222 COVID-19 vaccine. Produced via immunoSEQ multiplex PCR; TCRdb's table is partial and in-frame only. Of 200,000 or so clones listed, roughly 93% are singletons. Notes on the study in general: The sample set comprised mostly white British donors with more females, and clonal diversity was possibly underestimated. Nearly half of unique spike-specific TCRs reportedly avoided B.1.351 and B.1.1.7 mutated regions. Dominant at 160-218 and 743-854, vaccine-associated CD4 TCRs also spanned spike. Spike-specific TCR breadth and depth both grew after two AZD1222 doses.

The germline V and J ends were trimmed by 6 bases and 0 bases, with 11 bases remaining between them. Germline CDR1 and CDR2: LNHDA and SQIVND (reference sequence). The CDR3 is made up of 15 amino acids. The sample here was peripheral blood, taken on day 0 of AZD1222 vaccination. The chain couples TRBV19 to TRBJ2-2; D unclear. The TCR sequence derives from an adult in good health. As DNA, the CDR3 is TGTGCCAGTAGACCGTTTGGGTCGAACACCGGGGAGCTGTTTTTT. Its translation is CASRPFGSNTGELFF. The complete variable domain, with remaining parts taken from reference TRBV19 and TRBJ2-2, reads DGGITQSPKYLFRKEGQNVTLSCEQNLNHDAMYWYRQDPGQGLRLIYYSQIVNDFQKGDIAEGYSVSREKKESFPLTVTSAQKNPTAFYLCASRPFGSNTGELFFGEGSRLTVL.